This T cell receptor (beta chain) came from a study of blood T cell repertoires in COVID-19. Whole-study context: Nucleic acid was either cDNA or gDNA, and it came from T cells, B-cell-depleted T cells, or PBMCs.

This clone was observed a single time. The CDR3 loop spans 14 amino acids. Per the germline V gene, CDR1 is LNHNV and CDR2 is YYDKDF (reference sequence). Germline trimming cut 4 bases from V and 8 bases from J; bases unmatched to any gene: 8. TCRdb keeps only in-frame clones here, not all; method: immunoSEQ multiplex PCR. The profile shows 95,000 to 150,000 clones, around two thirds of them singletons. The source material was peripheral blood. This chain uses TRBV15 with TRBJ1-1; 9 bases agree with TRBD1. This TCR was sampled from a woman aged 70-85 years with acute or convalescent COVID-19. In nucleotides, the CDR3 is TGTGCCACCAGCACCGGGACAGGGCGTAGAGAAGCTTTCTTT. Translation gives CATSTGTGRREAFF. Variable domain in full (rest from reference TRBV15 and TRBJ1-1): DAMVIQNPRYQVTQFGKPVTLSCSQTLNHNVMYWYQQKSSQAPKLLFHYYDKDFNNEADTPDNFQSRRPNTSFCFLDIRSPGLGDTAMYLCATSTGTGRREAFFGQGTRLTVV.